This record concerns one TCR beta chain sequence. This record belongs to a study of blood T cell repertoires in COVID-19. Study in general: Material from acute and convalescent COVID-19 was sourced from the United States, Italy and Spain.

Recruitment covered about two dozen US areas and drew participants whose ages spanned roughly 18 to 100 years. Original data processing: Cell counts per sample came from amplifying reference gene primers. Only in-frame clones appear in the TCRdb table, and some are missing; sequencing was by immunoSEQ multiplex PCR. The V and J calls and the clone size are those of that table, but D and trimming were determined from the DNA. The repertoire holds about 400,000 clones, with 88% as singletons. The V end was cut by 1 base, the J end by 3 bases, with 7 bases between. Germline CDR1 is LGHDT and CDR2 is YNNKEL (reference sequence). The CDR3 runs 13 residues.

The chain combines TRBV3-1 (or the pseudogene TRBV3-2) with TRBJ2-7; no firm D call. The sequencing sample was made of PBMCs or T cells enriched from blood (not recorded which). The TCR comes from a woman aged 40-49 years with acute COVID-19. CDR3 bases: TGTGCCAGCAGCCAAGTAGCTGGCTACGAGCAGTACTTC. It is translated as CASSQVAGYEQYF.